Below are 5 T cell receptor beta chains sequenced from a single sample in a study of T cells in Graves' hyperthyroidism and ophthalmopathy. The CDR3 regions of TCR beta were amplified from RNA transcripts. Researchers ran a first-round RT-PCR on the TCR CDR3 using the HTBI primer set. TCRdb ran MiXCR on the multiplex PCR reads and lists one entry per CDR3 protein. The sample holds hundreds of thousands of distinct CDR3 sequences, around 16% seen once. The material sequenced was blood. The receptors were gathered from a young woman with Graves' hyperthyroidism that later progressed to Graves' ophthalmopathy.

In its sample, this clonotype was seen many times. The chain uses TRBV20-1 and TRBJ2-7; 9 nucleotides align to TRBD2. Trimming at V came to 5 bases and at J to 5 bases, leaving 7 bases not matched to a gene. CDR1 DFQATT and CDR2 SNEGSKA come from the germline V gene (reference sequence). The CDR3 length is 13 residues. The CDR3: CSAHSGGEDEQYF. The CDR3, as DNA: TGCAGTGCTCATAGCGGGGGTGAGGACGAGCAGTACTTC.

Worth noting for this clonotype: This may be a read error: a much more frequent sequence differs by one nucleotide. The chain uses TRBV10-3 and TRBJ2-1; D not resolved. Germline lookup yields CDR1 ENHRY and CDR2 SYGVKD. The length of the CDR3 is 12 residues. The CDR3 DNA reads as TGTGCCAGCAGTTTAGCCAAAAACATTCAGTTCTTC. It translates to CASSLAKNIQFF.

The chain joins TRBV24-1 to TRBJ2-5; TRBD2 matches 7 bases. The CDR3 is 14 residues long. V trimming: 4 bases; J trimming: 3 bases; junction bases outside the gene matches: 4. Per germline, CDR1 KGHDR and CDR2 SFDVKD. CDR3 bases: TGTGCCACCAGTGAAACCGGGACTAAAGAGACCCAGTACTTC. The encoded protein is CATSETGTKETQYF.

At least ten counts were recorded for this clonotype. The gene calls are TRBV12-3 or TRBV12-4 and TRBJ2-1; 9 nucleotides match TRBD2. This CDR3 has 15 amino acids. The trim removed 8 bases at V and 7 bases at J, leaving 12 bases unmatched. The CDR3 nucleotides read TGTGCCAGCGGTATAGCGGGAGAAGTAGGTAATGAGCAGTTCTTC. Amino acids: CASGIAGEVGNEQFF.

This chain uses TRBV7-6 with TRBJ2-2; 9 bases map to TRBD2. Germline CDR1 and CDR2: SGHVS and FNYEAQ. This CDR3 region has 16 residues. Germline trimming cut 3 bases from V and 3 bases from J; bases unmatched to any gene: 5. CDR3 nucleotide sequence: TGTGCCAGCAGCTTGGGGGTAGCGGGAGACACCGGGGAGCTGTTTTTT. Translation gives CASSLGVAGDTGELFF.